Below are 13 T cell receptor beta chains sequenced from a single sample in a study of human T cells and chemical hapten exposure. Time point in this sample: patch test 1, 2 weeks after DPC sensitization. The treatment was: therapeutic diphenylcyclopropenone sensitization with weekly scalp DPC. One entry per CDR3 protein, called by TCRdb with MiXCR from the RACE reads. The data show tens of thousands of distinct CDR3 sequences, over 9.5% seen once. Material: whole blood, obtained in connection with sensitization to the hapten diphenylcyclopropenone (DPC). These receptors all come from a man aged 35-49 years with alopecia areata. Some clones in this sample may be carry-over from other donors' samples.

In DNA, the CDR3 is TGTGCCTGGACCCGGCTAGCCACTCCAGATACGCAGTATTTT. It is translated as CAWTRLATPDTQYF. This chain links TRBV30 with TRBJ2-3; possible D gene TRBD2, 5 bases. Germline lookup yields CDR1 GTSNPN and CDR2 SVGIG (reference sequence). The CDR3 contains 14 residues. Deletions cut 4 bases from V and 4 bases from J, with 15 bases between.

This clonotype was found a few times. V usage is TRBV12-3 or TRBV12-4 and J usage is TRBJ2-7; TRBD1 might be the D (5 bases). The CDR3 runs 17 residues. V lost 1 base to trimming and J lost 1 base, with 17 bases between them. The CDR3 DNA is TGTGCCAGCAGTTTAGGGGCAGGGCCTAGTGCTTCCTACGAGCAGTACTTC. It encodes CASSLGAGPSASYEQYF.

V and J are TRBV4-1 and TRBJ2-2; the match to TRBD2 covers 11 bases. The J segment lost 4 bases and the V segment lost 7 bases, leaving 2 bases of the junction unmatched. The length of the CDR3 is 14 residues. CDR1 MGHRA and CDR2 YSYEKL come from the germline V gene. CDR3 protein: CASIAGGTTGELFF. CDR3 DNA sequence: TGCGCCAGCATAGCGGGAGGGACCACCGGGGAGCTGTTTTTT.

Comments on this clonotype: Germline is not matched at one junction end, which may reflect a read error. The rearrangement links TRBV7-7 to TRBJ2-3, with D perhaps TRBD2 (6 bases). CDR3 length: 15 amino acids. Germline V lookup: CDR1 SSHAT, CDR2 FNYEAQ (reference sequence). CDR3 region: CASSLGLSLTDTQYF. In nucleotides, the CDR3 is TGTGCTAGCAGCTTGGGACTTTCGCTCACAGATACGCAGTATTTT.

This clonotype was counted between two and nine times. The chain couples TRBV7-9 to TRBJ2-3, with TRBD2 matching 15 bases. J gave up 5 bases and V 4 bases, and 10 bases lay outside the gene matches. Germline V gene sequence: CDR1 SEHNR, CDR2 FQNEAQ (reference sequence). This CDR3 spans 18 amino acids. CDR3: CASSSYKGTSGRLDTQYF. DNA for the CDR3: TGTGCCAGCAGCTCATACAAAGGGACTAGCGGGAGGCTAGATACGCAGTATTTT.

This clonotype was counted only a few times. The CDR3 bases are TGTGCCAGCAGTCCTAGCGGGAGAAGATACGAGCAGTACTTC. Translation: CASSPSGRRYEQYF. J is TRBJ2-7 and V is TRBV28; 10 nucleotides align to TRBD2. J was trimmed by 4 bases and V by 5 bases; bases with no gene match: 5. The CDR3 length is 14 residues. CDR1 MDHEN and CDR2 SYDVKM come from the germline V gene. Filled out from reference TRBV28 and TRBJ2-7, the complete variable domain reads DVKVTQSSRYLVKRTGEKVFLECVQDMDHENMFWYRQDPGLGLRLIYFSYDVKMKEKGDIPEGYSVSREKKERFSLILESASTNQTSMYLCASSPSGRRYEQYFGPGTRLTVT.

The genes are TRBV15 and TRBJ2-1, with D perhaps TRBD2 (6 bases). This CDR3 has 17 residues. The ends were cut back, 8 bases at V and 2 bases at J, with 22 bases in the middle. CDR1 and CDR2 (germline): LNHNV, YYDKDF (reference sequence). The CDR3 DNA follows: TGTGCCACCGTCGATGTCTCGGGAGTCTCCGCCTACAATGAGCAGTTCTTC. It is translated as CATVDVSGVSAYNEQFF.

This clonotype was counted between two and nine times. The chain recombines TRBV7-9 with TRBJ1-2; a weak D match, TRBD1 (6 bases). The CDR3 loop spans 13 amino acids. CDR1 and CDR2 from the germline V gene are SEHNR and FQNEAQ (reference sequence). The V end lost 4 bases, the J end lost 4 bases, and 10 bases lay between the germline ends. CDR3 in DNA: TGTGCCAGCAGCTCGTCGGGGGCCTATGGCTACACCTTC. Amino acid sequence: CASSSSGAYGYTF.

This clonotype was counted many times. This chain uses TRBV10-3 with TRBJ2-3; 9 nucleotides align to TRBD1. CDR1 and CDR2 from the germline V gene are ENHRY and SYGVKD. The V and J ends lost 4 bases and 4 bases, in that order; junction bases with no gene match: 3. The CDR3 consists of 14 residues. This CDR3 is CAISAGTGSDTQYF. CDR3 nucleotide sequence: TGTGCCATCAGTGCCGGGACAGGGTCAGATACGCAGTATTTT.

The chain is built from TRBV21-1 and TRBJ2-3; the table gives TRBD1 as D, unverified against the DNA. TRBV21-1 is designated a pseudogene. The CDR3 is 15 residues long. The CDR3 sequence: CASSHRGCYTDTQYF. CDR3 coding DNA: TGTGCCAGCAGCCACCGGGGGTGTTACACAGATACGCAGTATTTT.

This clonotype was seen a handful of times. The chain carries TRBV6-5 and TRBJ2-7; D tentatively reads TRBD1 or TRBD2 (5 bases each). The CDR3 extends over 13 amino acids. V lost 4 bases and J lost 5, with 12 bases in between. Looked up from germline, CDR1 is MNHEY and CDR2 is SVGAGI. CDR3 nucleotide sequence: TGTGCCAGCAGTTCGGGACCAACCCACGAGCAGTACGTC. It specifies CASSSGPTHEQYV.

This clonotype was found a few times. V usage is TRBV7-8 and J usage is TRBJ2-2; D is uncertain. Germline-derived CDR1 and CDR2 are SGHVS and FQNEAQ. The CDR3 consists of 15 residues. V was cut by 1 base and J by 3 bases, with 9 bases left in between. DNA of the CDR3: TGTGCCAGCAGCTTAGGGGCCAGTTACACCGGGGAGCTGTTTTTT. Protein: CASSLGASYTGELFF.

In its sample, this clonotype was seen a few times. The chain couples TRBV20-1 to TRBJ2-3; 10 bases agree with TRBD2. This CDR3 is built from 16 residues. Germline-derived CDR1 and CDR2 are DFQATT and SNEGSKA (reference sequence). The V segment lost 3 bases and the J segment 1 base; nucleotides outside the gene matches: 7. Written as DNA, the CDR3 is TGCAGTGCTAGTGGACTAGCGGCCATAGGCACAGATACGCAGTATTTT. Protein: CSASGLAAIGTDTQYF.